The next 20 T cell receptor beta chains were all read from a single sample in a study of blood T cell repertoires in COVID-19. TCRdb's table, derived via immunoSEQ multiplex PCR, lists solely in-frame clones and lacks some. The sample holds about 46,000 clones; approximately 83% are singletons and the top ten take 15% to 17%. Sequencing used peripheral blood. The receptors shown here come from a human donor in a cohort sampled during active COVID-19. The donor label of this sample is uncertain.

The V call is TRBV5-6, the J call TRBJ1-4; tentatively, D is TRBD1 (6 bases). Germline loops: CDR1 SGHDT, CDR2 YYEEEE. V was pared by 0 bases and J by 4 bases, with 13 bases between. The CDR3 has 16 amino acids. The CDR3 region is CASSLGGGGRNEKLFF. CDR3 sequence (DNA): TGTGCCAGCAGCTTGGGAGGTGGGGGCCGTAATGAAAAACTGTTTTTT. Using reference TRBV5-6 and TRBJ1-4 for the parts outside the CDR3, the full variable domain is DAGVTQSPTHLIKTRGQQVTLRCSPKSGHDTVSWYQQALGQGPQFIFQYYEEEERQRGNFPDRFSGHQFPNYSSELNVNALLLGDSALYLCASSLGGGGRNEKLFFGSGTQLSVL.

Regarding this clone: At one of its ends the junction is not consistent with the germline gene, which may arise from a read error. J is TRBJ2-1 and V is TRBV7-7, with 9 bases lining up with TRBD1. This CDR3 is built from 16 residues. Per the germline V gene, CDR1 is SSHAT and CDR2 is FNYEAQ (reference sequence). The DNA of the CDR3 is TGTGCTAGCAGCTTAGATTTGGACAGGGGTTTTCGTGAGCAGTTCTTC. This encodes CASSLDLDRGFREQFF. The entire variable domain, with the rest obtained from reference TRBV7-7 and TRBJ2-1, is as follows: GAGVSQSPRYKVTKRGQDVTLRCDPISSHATLYWYQQALGQGPEFLTYFNYEAQPDKSGLPSDRFSAERPEGSISTLTIQRTEQRDSAMYRCASSLDLDRGFREQFFGPGTRLTVL.

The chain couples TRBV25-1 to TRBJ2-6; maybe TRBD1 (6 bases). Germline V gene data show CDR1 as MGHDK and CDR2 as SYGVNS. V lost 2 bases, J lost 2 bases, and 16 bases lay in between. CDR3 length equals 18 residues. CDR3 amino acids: CASSEGGRSWAGANVLTF. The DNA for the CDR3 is TGTGCCAGCAGTGAAGGGGGCAGGTCATGGGCTGGGGCCAACGTCCTGACTTTC.

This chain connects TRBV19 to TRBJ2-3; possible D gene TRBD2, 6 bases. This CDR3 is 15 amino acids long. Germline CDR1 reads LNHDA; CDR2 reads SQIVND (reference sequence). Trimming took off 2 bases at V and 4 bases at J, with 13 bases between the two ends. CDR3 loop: CASSIRAGFADTQYF. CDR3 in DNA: TGTGCCAGTAGTATAAGGGCGGGGTTCGCAGATACGCAGTATTTT. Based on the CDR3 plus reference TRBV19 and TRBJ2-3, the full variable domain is DGGITQSPKYLFRKEGQNVTLSCEQNLNHDAMYWYRQDPGQGLRLIYYSQIVNDFQKGDIAEGYSVSREKKESFPLTVTSAQKNPTAFYLCASSIRAGFADTQYFGPGTRLTVL.

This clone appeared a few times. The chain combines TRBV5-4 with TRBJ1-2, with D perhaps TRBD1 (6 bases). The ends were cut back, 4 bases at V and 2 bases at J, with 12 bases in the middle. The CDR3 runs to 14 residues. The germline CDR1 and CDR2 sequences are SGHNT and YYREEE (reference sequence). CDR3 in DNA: TGTGCCAGCAGCCTAGGGGGTGGAAACTATGGCTACACCTTC. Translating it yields CASSLGGGNYGYTF. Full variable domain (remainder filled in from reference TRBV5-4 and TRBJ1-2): ETGVTQSPTHLIKTRGQQVTLRCSSQSGHNTVSWYQQALGQGPQFIFQYYREEENGRGNFPPRFSGLQFPNYSSELNVNALELDDSALYLCASSLGGGNYGYTFGSGTRLTVV.

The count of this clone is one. The CDR3 DNA sequence: TGTGCCAGCAGCAGTGACAGGGCGAATTCACCCCTCCACTTT. It specifies CASSSDRANSPLHF. The chain combines TRBV7-2 with TRBJ1-6; 7 nucleotides line up with TRBD1. This CDR3 has 14 amino acids. CDR1 is SGHTA, CDR2 FQGNSA, per germline. Trimming took 5 bases from V and 7 from J; bases not matched to a gene: 5.

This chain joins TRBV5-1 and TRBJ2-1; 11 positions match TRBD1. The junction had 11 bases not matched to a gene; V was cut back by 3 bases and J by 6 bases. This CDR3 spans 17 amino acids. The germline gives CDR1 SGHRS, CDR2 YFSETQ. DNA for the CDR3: TGCGCCAGCAGCTCGTCCCCAGCCGGGACAGGGGGCAATGAGCAGTTCTTC. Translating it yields CASSSSPAGTGGNEQFF.

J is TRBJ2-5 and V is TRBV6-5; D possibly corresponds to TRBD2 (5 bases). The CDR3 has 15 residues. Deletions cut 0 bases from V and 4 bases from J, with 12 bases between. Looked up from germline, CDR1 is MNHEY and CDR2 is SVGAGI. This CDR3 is CASSYSAGTGETQYF. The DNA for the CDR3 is TGTGCCAGCAGTTACTCGGCGGGTACGGGAGAGACCCAGTACTTC.

The CDR3 DNA follows: TGTGCCAGCAGCTTCCCTCGTGGAGGGACAGGGACCGGAAACACCATATATTTT. Its translation is CASSFPRGGTGTGNTIYF. This chain connects TRBV7-9 to TRBJ1-3; 9 nucleotides line up with TRBD1. Germline V gives CDR1 SEHNR, CDR2 FQNEAQ (reference sequence). V was pared by 3 bases and J by 4 bases, with 13 bases of the junction left unmatched. This CDR3 contains 18 residues.

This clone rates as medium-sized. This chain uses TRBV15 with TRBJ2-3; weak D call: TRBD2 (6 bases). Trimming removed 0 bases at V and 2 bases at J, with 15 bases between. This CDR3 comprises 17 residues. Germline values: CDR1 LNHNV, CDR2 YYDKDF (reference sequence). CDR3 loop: CATSRDENRGTTDTQYF. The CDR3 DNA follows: TGTGCCACCAGCAGAGACGAAAACCGCGGGACCACAGATACGCAGTATTTT.

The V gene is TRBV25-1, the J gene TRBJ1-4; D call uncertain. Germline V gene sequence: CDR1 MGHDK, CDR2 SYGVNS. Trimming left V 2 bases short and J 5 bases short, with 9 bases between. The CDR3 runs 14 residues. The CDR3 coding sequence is TGTGCCAGCAGTGAACGGATGGGCAATGAAAAACTGTTTTTT. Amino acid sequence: CASSERMGNEKLFF.

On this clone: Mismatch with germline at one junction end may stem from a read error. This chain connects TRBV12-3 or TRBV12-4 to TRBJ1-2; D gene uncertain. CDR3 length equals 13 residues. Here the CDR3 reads CASSPSSYYGYTF. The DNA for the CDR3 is TGTGCCAGCAGCCCTTCATCTTACTACGGCTACACCTTC.

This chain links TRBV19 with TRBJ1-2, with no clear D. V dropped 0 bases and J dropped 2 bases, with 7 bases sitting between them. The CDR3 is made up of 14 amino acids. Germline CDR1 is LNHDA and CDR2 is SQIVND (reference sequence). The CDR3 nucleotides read TGTGCCAGTAGTATAGAACTAAGGAACTATGGCTACACCTTC. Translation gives CASSIELRNYGYTF. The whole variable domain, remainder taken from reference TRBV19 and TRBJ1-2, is DGGITQSPKYLFRKEGQNVTLSCEQNLNHDAMYWYRQDPGQGLRLIYYSQIVNDFQKGDIAEGYSVSREKKESFPLTVTSAQKNPTAFYLCASSIELRNYGYTFGSGTRLTVV.

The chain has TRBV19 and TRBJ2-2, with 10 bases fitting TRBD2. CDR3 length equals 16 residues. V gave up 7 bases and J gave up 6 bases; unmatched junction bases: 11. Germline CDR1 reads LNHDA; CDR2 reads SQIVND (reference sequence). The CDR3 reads CASIISGGATPGELFF. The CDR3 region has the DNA TGTGCCAGTATCATAAGCGGGGGGGCAACTCCCGGGGAGCTGTTTTTT. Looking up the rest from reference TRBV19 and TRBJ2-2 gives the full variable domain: DGGITQSPKYLFRKEGQNVTLSCEQNLNHDAMYWYRQDPGQGLRLIYYSQIVNDFQKGDIAEGYSVSREKKESFPLTVTSAQKNPTAFYLCASIISGGATPGELFFGEGSRLTVL.

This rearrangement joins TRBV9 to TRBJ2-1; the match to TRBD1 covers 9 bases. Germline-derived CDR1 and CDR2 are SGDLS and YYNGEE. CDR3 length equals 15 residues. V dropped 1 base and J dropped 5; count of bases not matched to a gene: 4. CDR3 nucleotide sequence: TGTGCCAGCAGCGTACGGGACAGGGTGAACAATGAGCAGTTCTTC. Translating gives CASSVRDRVNNEQFF.

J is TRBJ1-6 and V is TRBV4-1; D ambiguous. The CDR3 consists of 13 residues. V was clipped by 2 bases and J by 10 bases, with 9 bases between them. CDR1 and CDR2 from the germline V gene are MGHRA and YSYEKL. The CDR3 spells CASSQPARSPLHF. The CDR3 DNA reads TGCGCCAGCAGCCAACCCGCGCGGTCACCCCTCCACTTT.

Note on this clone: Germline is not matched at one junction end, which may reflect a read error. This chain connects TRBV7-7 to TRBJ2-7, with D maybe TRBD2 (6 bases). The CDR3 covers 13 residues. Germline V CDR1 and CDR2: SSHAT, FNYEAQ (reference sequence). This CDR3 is CASSAKGGTEQYF. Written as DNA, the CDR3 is TGTGCTAGCAGCGCCAAAGGAGGGACCGAGCAGTACTTC.

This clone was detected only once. CDR3 region: CSASTGQYSNQPQHF. CDR3 bases: TGCAGTGCTAGTACGGGACAGTATAGCAATCAGCCCCAGCATTTT. V gene TRBV20-1 combines with J gene TRBJ1-5; 7 nucleotides agree with TRBD1. Germline CDR1 DFQATT, CDR2 SNEGSKA (reference sequence). CDR3 size: 15 residues. The ends lost 3 bases at V and 0 bases at J; junction bases unmatched: 5.

CDR3 sequence: CASSRQGSYTGELFF. CDR3 bases: TGTGCCAGCAGCCGACAGGGCTCCTACACCGGGGAGCTGTTTTTT. The chain uses TRBV5-4 and TRBJ2-2, with 7 bases fitting TRBD1. The CDR3 spans 15 residues. Germline CDR1 is SGHNT and CDR2 is YYREEE (reference sequence). Trimming took 4 bases from V and 3 from J; bases not matched to a gene: 6.

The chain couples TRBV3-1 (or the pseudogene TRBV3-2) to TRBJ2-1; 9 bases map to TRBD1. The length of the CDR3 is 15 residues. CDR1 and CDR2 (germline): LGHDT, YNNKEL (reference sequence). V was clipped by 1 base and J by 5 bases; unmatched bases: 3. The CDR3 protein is CASSQGTGAHNEQFF. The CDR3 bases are TGTGCCAGCAGCCAAGGGACAGGGGCCCACAATGAGCAGTTCTTC.